This TCR beta chain was captured in a study of blood T cell repertoires in COVID-19. Germline loops: CDR1 LGHNA, CDR2 YNFKEQ. The CDR3 spans 15 residues. Trimming at V came to 5 bases and at J to 7 bases, leaving 11 bases not matched to a gene. Method: immunoSEQ multiplex PCR; TCRdb's copy keeps in-frame clones and lacks some. The profile covers approximately 220,000 clones, with 80% to 90% appearing a single time and approximately 4.8% taken by the ten largest. This sequence was found in a woman between 50 and 59 years old who had been exposed to COVID-19. The sequencing sample was made of PBMCs or T cells enriched from blood (not recorded which). V is TRBV4-2 and J is TRBJ1-1, with 9 bases that match TRBD1. The CDR3 sequence: CASSSPGQGLGEAFF. CDR3 in DNA: TGTGCCAGCAGCAGTCCGGGACAGGGCCTAGGTGAAGCTTTCTTT.